This entry lists 2 T cell receptor beta chains sequenced from one sample in a study of cytomegalovirus exposure and HLA in healthy donors. Some clones are missing from TCRdb's copy, which holds only in-frame ones; the method was immunoSEQ multiplex PCR. The table lists 66,000 or so clones, around 97% of them singletons. Source material: PBMCs. The receptor set was obtained from a woman aged 18-29 years in good health and CMV-seropositive.

The DNA for the CDR3 is TGTGCCAGCAGTGGGACAGTCCGGAGCACAGATACGCAGTATTTT. Its protein is CASSGTVRSTDTQYF. The chain has TRBV6-5 and TRBJ2-3, with 7 bases identical to TRBD1. The CDR3 runs to 15 residues. V shed 5 bases, J shed 0 bases, and the junction held 5 bases outside the gene matches. In germline, CDR1 is MNHEY, CDR2 SVGAGI.

This chain joins TRBV6-1 and TRBJ2-1; a possible D gene is TRBD1 (6 bases). Trimming pared 1 base from V and 6 bases from J, leaving 19 bases between. CDR3 length: 17 residues. Germline-derived CDR1 and CDR2 are MNHNS and SASEGT. The CDR3 sequence: CASSEVGATRWFNEQFF. CDR3 bases: TGTGCCAGCAGTGAAGTGGGGGCGACGAGATGGTTCAATGAGCAGTTCTTC.